Presented here are 20 T cell receptor beta chains from one specimen sequenced in a study of T cell clonality in common variable immunodeficiency. Whole-study results and caveats: In common variable immunodeficiency, TCR beta chains reportedly carried fewer deletions and N-nucleotide insertions.

Method: immunoSEQ multiplex PCR; TCRdb's copy keeps in-frame clones and lacks some. Altogether just under 20,000 clones were found in the sample, and no singletons occur. Which antigens these TCRs recognize remains unknown. What was sequenced was peripheral blood mononuclear cells. These receptors all stem from a human donor with common variable immunodeficiency.

In its sample, this clone was seen many times. The read ends 3 residues before the CDR3 terminus; that terminus is restored from the germline J gene. This chain connects TRBV5-1 to TRBJ1-2, with 11 positions matching TRBD1. V lost 5 bases and J lost 4; bases outside the gene matches: 1. The germline V gene has CDR1 SGHRS and CDR2 YFSETQ. The CDR3 is made up of 13 amino acids. CDR3 in amino acids: CASRGTGGYGYTF. CDR3 DNA, as far as it was read: TGCGCCAGCAGGGGGACAGGGGGCTATGGC.

The sample holds many counts of this clone. CDR3 DNA (partial): TGCGCCAGCAGCTTGGGGTGGGGGCTCCCCCTCTCTGGGGCCAACGTC. It encodes CASSLGWGLPLSGANV. The CDR3 reads in full as CASSLGWGLPLSGANVLTF. The chain links TRBV5-1 to TRBJ2-6; weak D call: TRBD1 (6 bases). Read coverage stops 3 residues before the CDR3 terminus; the germline J gene supplies the remainder. Germline values: CDR1 SGHRS, CDR2 YFSETQ. The CDR3 covers 19 residues. V gave up 0 bases and J gave up 0 bases, with 16 bases separating them.

This clone has at least ten counts. The read halts 3 residues ahead of the CDR3 end, with the missing end drawn from the germline J gene. The chain carries TRBV20-1 and TRBJ1-5; no definite D call. Trimming removed 6 bases at V and 6 bases at J, with 12 bases between. The length of the CDR3 is 12 residues. In germline, CDR1 is DFQATT, CDR2 SNEGSKA (reference sequence). CDR3 amino acids: CSANRVGQPQHF. The covered CDR3 bases are TGCAGTGCCAACCGGGTGGGTCAGCCC.

This clone was recorded many times. The read stops 3 residues short of the end of the CDR3; the missing end is completed from the germline J gene. The V call is TRBV20-1, the J call TRBJ1-2; D perhaps matches TRBD1 (5 bases). Germline values: CDR1 DFQATT, CDR2 SNEGSKA (reference sequence). The CDR3 covers 12 residues. The ends were cut back, 3 bases at V and 3 bases at J, with 8 bases in the middle. The sequenced CDR3 bases are TGCAGTGCTAGGGGGGGGGACTATGGC. It translates to CSARGGDYG. The CDR3 reads in full as CSARGGDYGYTF.

This clone has just a few counts. The junction shows a germline mismatch at one end, possibly a read error. The read halts 3 residues ahead of the CDR3 end, with the missing end drawn from the germline J gene. The chain recombines TRBV7-9 with TRBJ2-7, with D tentatively TRBD2 (5 bases). This CDR3 spans 13 amino acids. Looked up from germline, CDR1 is SEHNR and CDR2 is FQNEAQ (reference sequence). The part of the CDR3 DNA that was read is TGTTCCAGCAGCACTAGGTCCTTCTACGAG. Amino acid sequence: CSSSTRSFYE. The full CDR3 is CSSSTRSFYEQYF.

This clone was detected a few times. The CDR3 goes on 3 residues after the read ends, and that part is filled in from the germline J gene. The rearrangement uses TRBV20-1 and TRBJ1-6; 7 bases map to TRBD1. J lost 4 bases, V lost 6 bases, and 6 bases had no gene match. CDR3 size: 14 residues. Germline CDR1 DFQATT, CDR2 SNEGSKA (reference sequence). CDR3 residues: CSAVQGMYNSPLHF. CDR3 DNA (partial): TGCAGTGCGGTACAGGGGATGTATAATTCACCC.

At least ten counts were recorded for this clone. The read ends 3 residues shy of where the CDR3 ends; the end is completed using the germline J gene. V and J are TRBV2 and TRBJ1-1, with D maybe TRBD1 (5 bases). V shed 8 bases and J shed 2 bases, with 9 bases lying between them. The germline V gene encodes CDR1 SNHLY and CDR2 FYNNEI. This CDR3 is built from 12 residues. The CDR3 region is CASQGFNTEAFF. CDR3 DNA (partial): TGTGCCAGCCAGGGTTTCAACACTGAA.

The sample holds many counts of this clone. The CDR3 end lies 3 residues beyond the end of the read and is filled in from the germline J gene. V usage is TRBV5-1 and J usage is TRBJ2-2; D may correspond to TRBD1 or TRBD2 (5 bases each). The CDR3 runs to 14 residues. Deletions cut 4 bases from V and 0 bases from J, with 7 bases between. Germline lookup yields CDR1 SGHRS and CDR2 YFSETQ. CDR3 bases read: TGCGCCAGCAGCCAGGGAGCGAACACCGGGGAG. Its translation: CASSQGANTGE. The complete CDR3 protein is CASSQGANTGELFF.

This clone was observed at least ten times. The missing CDR3 end, 3 residues past where the read stops, is filled in from the germline J gene. The rearrangement uses TRBV18 and TRBJ2-1; the D gene is possibly TRBD1 (5 bases). Germline CDR1 is KGHSH and CDR2 is LQKENI. The CDR3 covers 12 residues. Trimming removed 1 base at V and 8 bases at J, with 6 bases between. CDR3 in amino acids: CASSPQGYEQFF. The sequenced part of the CDR3 DNA is TGTGCCAGCTCACCACAGGGGTATGAG.

This clone was counted at least ten times. The read ends 3 residues shy of where the CDR3 ends; the end is completed using the germline J gene. This sequence joins TRBV19 and TRBJ1-5; 9 nucleotides line up with TRBD1. V gave up 3 bases and J gave up 3 bases; unmatched junction bases: 6. This CDR3 is built from 16 residues. Germline CDR1 LNHDA, CDR2 SQIVND (reference sequence). The sequenced part of the CDR3 DNA is TGTGCCAGTAGTATCGATTGGACAGGGGCCAATCAGCCC. This gives the protein CASSIDWTGANQP. In full, the CDR3 is CASSIDWTGANQPQHF.

This clone was seen ten or more times. The CDR3 extends 3 residues past the end of the read, so its final part is completed from the germline J gene. The genes are TRBV2 and TRBJ1-1; the D is unclear. This CDR3 region has 12 residues. Germline-derived CDR1 and CDR2 are SNHLY and FYNNEI. V was shortened by 8 bases and J by 3 bases, with 10 bases between the two germline ends. The chain's CDR3 is CASGEQDTEAFF. CDR3 bases read: TGTGCCAGCGGAGAGCAGGACACTGAA.

This clone has more than one count but fewer than ten. The read finishes 3 residues shy of the CDR3 end, and the germline J gene is used to complete it. The chain is built from TRBV18 and TRBJ2-1, with 12 bases matching TRBD2. Per the germline V gene, CDR1 is KGHSH and CDR2 is LQKENI. The CDR3 sequence is 15 residues long. The J segment lost 5 bases and the V segment lost 5 bases, leaving 4 bases of the junction unmatched. CDR3 protein: CASSSRTSGNNEQFF. The CDR3 bases that were read are TGTGCCAGCTCATCGAGGACTAGCGGGAACAATGAG.

A word on this clone: From the germline J gene comes the end of the CDR3, since the read stops 3 residues before it. This chain connects TRBV18 to TRBJ1-2; perhaps TRBD1 as D (5 bases). The CDR3 covers 13 residues. Per germline, CDR1 KGHSH and CDR2 LQKENI. V gave up 3 bases and J gave up 7 bases, with 12 bases separating them. The DNA read from the CDR3 is TGTGCCAGCTCACCGACAGACTTGATTGGC. It is translated as CASSPTDLIG. The entire CDR3 reads CASSPTDLIGYTF.

This clone was recorded many times. The CDR3 end lies 3 residues beyond the end of the read and is filled in from the germline J gene. The V gene is TRBV5-1, the J gene TRBJ2-7, with 11 bases lining up with TRBD2. The V gene end was trimmed by 4 bases and the J gene end by 6 bases; junction bases not matched to a gene: 6. The germline CDR1 and CDR2 sequences are SGHRS and YFSETQ. The CDR3 spans 14 residues. CDR3 sequence: CASSISGRALEQYF. CDR3 DNA (partial): TGCGCCAGCAGCATTAGCGGGAGGGCCCTCGAG.

The table lists this clone with many counts. CDR3 protein: CAWSPGGAPNIQYF. CDR3 DNA, as far as it was read: TGTGCCTGGAGTCCTGGGGGGGCCCCTAACATT. The gene calls are TRBV30 and TRBJ2-4; a possible D gene is TRBD2 (7 bases). The sequenced fragment ends 3 residues before the CDR3 boundary, so the rest is inferred from the germline J gene. Looked up from germline, CDR1 is GTSNPN and CDR2 is SVGIG (reference sequence). Trimming took off 2 bases at V and 7 bases at J, with 15 bases between the two ends. The length of the CDR3 is 14 residues.

This clone has a count of ten or more. The read terminates 3 residues ahead of where the CDR3 ends, so the germline J gene completes it. This sequence joins TRBV4-2 and TRBJ1-1, with D maybe TRBD1 (5 bases). Trimming took 4 bases from V and 1 from J, leaving 13 bases between them. The CDR3 totals 15 residues. From germline, CDR1 is LGHNA and CDR2 YNFKEQ. The CDR3 loop reads CASSRQGAGNTEAFF. CDR3 bases read: TGTGCCAGCAGCCGACAAGGGGCCGGGAACACTGAA.

There are a few counts of this clone. Read coverage stops 3 residues before the CDR3 terminus; the germline J gene supplies the remainder. This chain joins TRBV19 and TRBJ2-2, with no clear D. Trimming stripped 7 bases from V and 1 base from J, with 7 bases between. The CDR3 totals 13 residues. CDR1 and CDR2 (germline): LNHDA, SQIVND (reference sequence). The sequenced CDR3 bases are TGTGCCAGTACTTACAGGAACACCGGGGAG. Protein product: CASTYRNTGE. From start to end, the CDR3 is CASTYRNTGELFF. Drawing the rest from reference TRBV19 and TRBJ2-2, the complete variable domain is DGGITQSPKYLFRKEGQNVTLSCEQNLNHDAMYWYRQDPGQGLRLIYYSQIVNDFQKGDIAEGYSVSREKKESFPLTVTSAQKNPTAFYLCASTYRNTGELFFGEGSRLTVL.

This clone has at least ten counts. The CDR3 end falls 3 residues outside the read, so it is completed with the germline J gene. The chain is built from TRBV20-1 and TRBJ2-1, with TRBD2 matching over 14 bases. J lost 9 bases, V lost 5 bases, and 3 bases had no gene match. The germline gives CDR1 DFQATT, CDR2 SNEGSKA (reference sequence). This CDR3 is 13 amino acids long. The CDR3 bases that were read are TGCAGTGCTCCAGGACTAGCGGGAGGTGAG. Protein product: CSAPGLAGGE. The CDR3 reads in full as CSAPGLAGGEQFF.

This clone was counted at least ten times. Coverage ceases 3 residues before the CDR3 finishes, and the germline J gene fills in the end. The V and J genes are TRBV9 and TRBJ2-3, with 8 bases fitting TRBD2. The CDR3 loop spans 17 amino acids. From germline, CDR1 is SGDLS and CDR2 YYNGEE. V lost 1 base and J lost 4; bases outside the gene matches: 11. Partial CDR3 DNA: TGTGCCAGCAGCGTAAGTGGAAGCGGGAGTACTTCAGATACG. Amino acid sequence: CASSVSGSGSTSDT. In full, the CDR3 reads CASSVSGSGSTSDTQYF.

In the case of this clone: The read ends 3 residues before the CDR3 terminus; that terminus is restored from the germline J gene. The chain has TRBV11-2 and TRBJ1-5; TRBD1 matches 9 bases. V dropped 5 bases and J dropped 5; count of bases not matched to a gene: 4. The CDR3 runs to 14 residues. Germline V lookup: CDR1 SGHAT, CDR2 FQNNGV. The CDR3: CASSPGQGYQPQHF. The part of the CDR3 DNA that was read is TGTGCCAGCAGCCCGGGACAGGGTTATCAGCCC. Combining the CDR3 with reference TRBV11-2 and TRBJ1-5 gives the whole variable domain EAGVAQSPRYKIIEKRQSVAFWCNPISGHATLYWYQQILGQGPKLLIQFQNNGVVDDSQLPKDRFSAERLKGVDSTLKIQPAKLEDSAVYLCASSPGQGYQPQHFGDGTRLSIL.